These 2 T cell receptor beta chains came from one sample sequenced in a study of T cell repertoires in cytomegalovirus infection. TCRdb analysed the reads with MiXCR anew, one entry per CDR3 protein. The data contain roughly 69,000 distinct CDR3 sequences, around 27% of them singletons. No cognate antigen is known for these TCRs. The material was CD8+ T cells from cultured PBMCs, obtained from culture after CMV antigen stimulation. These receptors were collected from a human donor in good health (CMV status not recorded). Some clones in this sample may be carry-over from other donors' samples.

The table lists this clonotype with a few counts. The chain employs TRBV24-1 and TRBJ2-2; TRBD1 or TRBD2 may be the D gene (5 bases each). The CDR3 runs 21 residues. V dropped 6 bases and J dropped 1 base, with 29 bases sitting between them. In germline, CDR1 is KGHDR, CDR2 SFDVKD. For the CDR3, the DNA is TGTGCCACCAGTTCCGGGACGGCAAACTACTTGGTCGGTCTGAACACCGGGGAGCTGTTTTTT. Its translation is CATSSGTANYLVGLNTGELFF.

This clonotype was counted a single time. The CDR3 DNA is TGCAGCGCCAGTCCGGGTCCAACGCGGGAGACCCAGTACTTC. As protein: CSASPGPTRETQYF. The chain carries TRBV20-1 and TRBJ2-5; D ambiguous. The CDR3 loop spans 14 amino acids. Germline V CDR1 and CDR2: DFQATT, SNEGSKA (reference sequence).